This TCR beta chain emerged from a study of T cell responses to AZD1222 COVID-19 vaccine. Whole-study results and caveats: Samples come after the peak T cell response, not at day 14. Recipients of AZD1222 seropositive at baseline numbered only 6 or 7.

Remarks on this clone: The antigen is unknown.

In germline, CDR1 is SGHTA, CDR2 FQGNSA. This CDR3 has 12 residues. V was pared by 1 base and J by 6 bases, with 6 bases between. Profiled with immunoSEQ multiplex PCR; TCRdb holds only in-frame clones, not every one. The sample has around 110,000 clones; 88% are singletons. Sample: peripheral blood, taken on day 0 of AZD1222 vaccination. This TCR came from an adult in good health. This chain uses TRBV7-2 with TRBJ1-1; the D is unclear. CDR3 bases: TGTGCCAGCAGCTTAGACTCCCCTGAAGCTTTCTTT. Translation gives CASSLDSPEAFF.